Listed below are T cell receptor beta chains from one sample, sequenced in a study of T cells in narcolepsy. This table comes from immunoSEQ multiplex PCR, and its TCRdb copy is limited to in-frame clones, with some not included. The sample has over 25,000 clones; 86% are singletons. Input material: CD45RA- memory CD4+ T cells from PBMCs. The source of these receptors is a human donor with narcolepsy. CDR3s include the opening cysteine and the closing phenylalanine or tryptophan. D genes are given only for firm matches. Clone sizes are given selectively: once, few, many, or a class where the clone is expanded.

d_gene	len	v_gene	j_gene	abundance	CDR3nt	CDR3aa
NA	17	TRBV5-1	TRBJ2-3	NA	TGCGCCAGCAGCGCCTCACCGGGTCCCGAAGGGACAGATACGCAGTATTTT	CASSASPGPEGTDTQYF
NA	14	TRBV6-4	TRBJ1-3	NA	TGTGCCAGCCGCGACCACAGCTCTGGAAACACCATATATTTT	CASRDHSSGNTIYF
TRBD1	13	TRBV6-6	TRBJ1-5	NA	TGTGCCAGCAGTCGGACAGGGGGAGAGCCCCAGCATTTT	CASSRTGGEPQHF
TRBD2	15	TRBV2	TRBJ2-2	NA	TGTGCCAGCAGTGCCCAGGGACTAGCGACCGGGGAGCTGTTTTTT	CASSAQGLATGELFF
TRBD1	16	TRBV4-1	TRBJ1-6	NA	TGCGCCAGCAGCCAAGTGGCGGGGACAGAGGCCTCACCCCTCCACTTT	CASSQVAGTEASPLHF
NA	13	TRBV6-5	TRBJ1-1	NA	TGTGCCAGCCGTACAGAAATGAACACTGAAGCTTTCTTT	CASRTEMNTEAFF
NA	12	TRBV7-9	TRBJ2-5	NA	TGTGCCAGCAGCTTTTTGGAAGAGACCCAGTACTTC	CASSFLEETQYF
TRBD2	14	TRBV28	TRBJ2-3	NA	TGTGCCGCAGGAGGGGCGGGGGGCGGAGATACGCAGTATTTT	CAAGGAGGGDTQYF
NA	17	TRBV19	TRBJ1-4	NA	TGTGCCAGCACTAACCCCGGGGGAGTAGGATCAAATGAAAAACTGTTTTTT	CASTNPGGVGSNEKLFF
TRBD1	15	TRBV5-5	TRBJ2-7	NA	TGTGCCAGCAGCTTGGGACCGCAGGGGGAATACGAGCAGTACTTC	CASSLGPQGEYEQYF
NA	14	TRBV7-8	TRBJ1-2	NA	TGTGCCAGCAGCTCCGGACGGGCGGGAGGGGGCTACACCTTC	CASSSGRAGGGYTF
NA	12	TRBV2	TRBJ1-2	once	TGTGCCAGCAGGGAGGTTAACTATGGCTACACCTTC	CASREVNYGYTF
TRBD1	16	TRBV9	TRBJ1-6	NA	TGTGCCAGCAGCACCGGTCCGGGACAGGGAAGTTCACCCCTCCACTTT	CASSTGPGQGSSPLHF
TRBD1	15	TRBV5-4	TRBJ2-7	NA	TGTGCCAGCAGCCCAGGGGGCGGAGATGGTTCCGAGCAGTACTTC	CASSPGGGDGSEQYF
NA	14	TRBV9	TRBJ2-1	NA	TGTGCCAGCAGCGAGGACCCCAGGCGCAATGAGCAGTTCTTC	CASSEDPRRNEQFF
NA	12	TRBV19	TRBJ1-6	NA	TGTGCCAGTAGCTATTCTAATTCACCCCTCCACTTT	CASSYSNSPLHF
NA	15	TRBV7-9	TRBJ2-3	NA	TGTGCCAGCAGCTCGGCCTTTGGGGGGACAGATACGCAGTATTTT	CASSSAFGGTDTQYF
NA	16	TRBV14	TRBJ1-5	NA	TGTGCCAGCAGCCAACGGGACACCACTGAGGATCAGCCCCAGCATTTT	CASSQRDTTEDQPQHF
NA	13	TRBV7-2	TRBJ1-1	NA	TGTGCCAGCAGCCTAACCGATTACACTGAAGCTTTCTTT	CASSLTDYTEAFF
NA	14	TRBV5-1	TRBJ1-1	few	TGCGCCAGCAGCTTGGGAGGGTTGAACACTGAAGCTTTCTTT	CASSLGGLNTEAFF
NA	14	TRBV15	TRBJ2-1	NA	TGTGCCACCAGCAGCCAGACTCGCTACAATGAGCAGTTCTTC	CATSSQTRYNEQFF
TRBD1	16	TRBV2	TRBJ1-1	NA	TGTGCCAGCAGTAGAGCGGACAGGGGGCGCGGCACTGAAGCTTTCTTT	CASSRADRGRGTEAFF
TRBD1	13	TRBV6-5	TRBJ2-7	NA	TGTGCCAGCAGTTACGGAGGACAGGGCGTTCAGTACTTC	CASSYGGQGVQYF
TRBD1	15	TRBV4-1	TRBJ2-5	NA	TGCGCCAGCAGCCCGGGGGACAGGTACCAAGAGACCCAGTACTTC	CASSPGDRYQETQYF
NA	16	TRBV5-4	TRBJ2-6	few	TGTGCCAGCAGCTTGGATTGGTACTCTGGGGCCAACGTCCTGACTTTC	CASSLDWYSGANVLTF
NA	14	TRBV19	TRBJ1-4	NA	TGTGCCAGAGCCCCACAGGGTTCATCCGAAAAACTGTTTTTT	CARAPQGSSEKLFF
NA	14	TRBV5-1	TRBJ2-3	NA	TGCGCCAGCAGCTTACTCGGGACCCGAGATACGCAGTATTTT	CASSLLGTRDTQYF
NA	12	TRBV7-9	TRBJ2-5	NA	TGTGCCAGCAGCTTTCTTCAAGAGACCCAGTACTTC	CASSFLQETQYF
TRBD1	15	TRBV9	TRBJ2-3	NA	TGTGCCAGCAGCCCTGGCGACAGGGTCATGGATACGCAGTATTTT	CASSPGDRVMDTQYF
NA	17	TRBV21-1	TRBJ2-7	NA	TGTGCCAGCAGCAAAGCGCGGGAGCGGGGGACTACCTACGAGCAGTACTTC	CASSKARERGTTYEQYF
NA	15	TRBV11-2	TRBJ1-6	NA	TGTGCCAGCAGCTTCTCGGGGGGTCAGGGTTCACCCCTCCACTTT	CASSFSGGQGSPLHF
NA	13	TRBV10-1	TRBJ1-2	NA	TGCGCCAGCAGTGAGCGCGACAGCCATGGCTACACCTTC	CASSERDSHGYTF
NA	16	TRBV5-1	TRBJ1-1	NA	TGCGCCAGCAGCCCGACGAGTGGGCATTCGAACACTGAAGCTTTCTTT	CASSPTSGHSNTEAFF
TRBD2	12	TRBV29-1	TRBJ2-3	NA	TGCAGCTTCGGGGGGGCAACGGATACGCAGTATTTT	CSFGGATDTQYF
NA	15	TRBV18	TRBJ1-6	NA	TGTGCCAGCTCACCTCAGGGGACCTATAATTCACCCCTCCACTTT	CASSPQGTYNSPLHF
TRBD1	20	TRBV5-1	TRBJ1-1	NA	TGCGCCAGCAGAGGTATGAGACAGGGGGCACCCCAATACCTGAACACTGAAGCTTTCTTT	CASRGMRQGAPQYLNTEAFF
TRBD2	15	TRBV7-7	TRBJ2-3	NA	TGTGCCAGCAGCTCCGGACTAGCGGGGTCGGATACGCAGTATTTT	CASSSGLAGSDTQYF
TRBD1	14	TRBV15	TRBJ1-2	NA	TGTGCCACCAGCAGAGATTTCGACAGGGTAGGCTACACCTTC	CATSRDFDRVGYTF
NA	13	TRBV19	TRBJ1-1	NA	TGTGCCACAATCAAGACGGGGAACACTGAAGCTTTCTTT	CATIKTGNTEAFF
NA	14	TRBV11-2	TRBJ1-3	NA	TGTGCCAGCAGCTTAGAACCCGCTGGAAACACCATATATTTT	CASSLEPAGNTIYF
TRBD2	15	TRBV5-8	TRBJ2-3	NA	TGTGCCAGCAGCCCCGGACTAGCAGTCACAGATACGCAGTATTTT	CASSPGLAVTDTQYF
TRBD1	16	TRBV7-8	TRBJ1-1	NA	TGTGCCAGCAGCTTAAGGCGGGACAGGGGGTGGACTGAAGCTTTCTTT	CASSLRRDRGWTEAFF
NA	11	TRBV6-1	TRBJ2-2	NA	TGTGCCAGCAGATACCCCGGGGAGCTGTTTTTT	CASRYPGELFF
NA	16	TRBV14	TRBJ1-1	NA	TGTGCCAGCAGCCAACGCTACAGGGCCCTGAACACTGAAGCTTTCTTT	CASSQRYRALNTEAFF
NA	15	TRBV2	TRBJ2-6	NA	TGTGCCAGCAGTGAACAGGGGACCGGGGCCAACGTCCTGACTTTC	CASSEQGTGANVLTF
TRBD2	18	TRBV11-2	TRBJ2-1	NA	TGTGCCAGCAGGATGGGACTAGCGGGGGGGAGCTCCTACAATGAGCAGTTCTTC	CASRMGLAGGSSYNEQFF
NA	14	TRBV4-1	TRBJ2-4	NA	TGCGCCAGCAGCCAAACAAGATTAGGGGGCATTCAGTACTTC	CASSQTRLGGIQYF
NA	14	TRBV6-1	TRBJ1-4	few	TGTGCCAGCAGTCACGCCGCCACTAATGAAAAACTGTTTTTT	CASSHAATNEKLFF
TRBD1	12	TRBV9	TRBJ1-2	NA	TGTGCCAGCAGAGACAGGGGTAATGGCTACACCTTC	CASRDRGNGYTF
NA	15	TRBV5-4	TRBJ1-4	NA	TGTGCCAGCAGCTTGGCGGGAGCAACTAATGAAAAACTGTTTTTT	CASSLAGATNEKLFF
NA	13	TRBV2	TRBJ2-5	once	TGTGCCAGCAGTGATGACAGCCGAGAGACCCAGTACTTC	CASSDDSRETQYF
NA	20	TRBV23-1	TRBJ2-7	NA	TGCGCCAGCAGTCAATTATGGGCACAACTTGGAGGGTCCGCCTACTACGAGCAGTACTTC	CASSQLWAQLGGSAYYEQYF
TRBD1	14	TRBV10-3	TRBJ2-5	NA	TGTGCCATCAGCCAGGACAGGGGTCAAGAGACCCAGTACTTC	CAISQDRGQETQYF
NA	15	TRBV5-1	TRBJ2-2	NA	TGCGCCAGCAGCAGGACAACCACGAACACCGGGGAGCTGTTTTTT	CASSRTTTNTGELFF
NA	16	TRBV6-6	TRBJ1-5	NA	TGTGCCAGCACCCCAAGGAAGCCTCATAGCAATCAGCCCCAGCATTTT	CASTPRKPHSNQPQHF
TRBD1	17	TRBV5-4	TRBJ1-6	NA	TGTGCCAGCAGCTTGGCCAAGGCAGGGGGCTATAATTCACCCCTCCACTTT	CASSLAKAGGYNSPLHF
NA	17	TRBV7-8	TRBJ2-2	few	TGTGCCAGCAGCGGGGAGACTGGGACCCGCAACACCGGGGAGCTGTTTTTT	CASSGETGTRNTGELFF